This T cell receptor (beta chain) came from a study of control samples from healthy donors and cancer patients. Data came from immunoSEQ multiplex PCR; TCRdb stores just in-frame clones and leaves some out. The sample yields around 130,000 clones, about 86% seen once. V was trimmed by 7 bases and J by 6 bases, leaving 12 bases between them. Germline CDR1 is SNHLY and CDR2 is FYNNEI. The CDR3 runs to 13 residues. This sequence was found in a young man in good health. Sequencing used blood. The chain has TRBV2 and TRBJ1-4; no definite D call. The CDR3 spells CASNRGRDEKLFF. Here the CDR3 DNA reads TGTGCCAGCAACCGAGGGAGAGATGAAAAACTGTTTTTT.